This T cell receptor beta chain is drawn from a study of blood T cell repertoires in COVID-19. Study background: Samples taken during acute and convalescent COVID-19 were collected in the United States, Italy and Spain. PBMCs, B-cell-depleted T cells, or T cells were the source of the cDNA or gDNA that made up the material.

Germline loops: CDR1 SGHTA, CDR2 FQGTGA. The CDR3 has 18 residues. With 3 bases clipped from V and 5 bases from J, the junction kept 13 bases outside the gene matches. Original processing methods: Researchers report that nucleated cell counts were estimated from reference gene primer amplification. Measured with immunoSEQ multiplex PCR; TCRdb has only the in-frame clones, and not every one. The V and J calls and clone size are taken from that table; D and trimming were inferred from the DNA. The sample yields about 250,000 clones, about four fifths seen once. The receptor comes from a man aged 50 to 60 with active or convalescent COVID-19. The V and J genes are TRBV7-3 and TRBJ2-3; 11 nucleotides match TRBD2. The source material was peripheral blood. CDR3 in amino acids: CASSFDSGGAGFGDTQYF. DNA of the CDR3: TGTGCCAGCAGCTTCGATAGCGGGGGGGCGGGATTTGGAGATACGCAGTATTTT.